Below, 13 T cell receptor beta chains from the same sample are listed, as sequenced in a study of identifying expanded T cells in peripheral blood. Libraries were prepared by immunoSEQ multiplex PCR; TCRdb keeps only in-frame clonotypes and omits some of them. There are around 85,000 clones in the sample; 89% occur only once, and about 3% lies in the top ten. The sequencing input was blood. Receptors originate from a person aged 18 to 70 in good health.

This chain uses TRBV4-2 with TRBJ2-3; D gene ambiguous. In germline, CDR1 is LGHNA, CDR2 YNFKEQ. This CDR3 has 15 residues. The V gene lost 0 bases and the J gene lost 1 base, with 8 bases spanning the gap. The CDR3 DNA is TGTGCCAGCAGCCAAGATTGGCAGGGCACAGATACGCAGTATTTT. The encoded protein is CASSQDWQGTDTQYF.

A single count supports this clone. The rearrangement uses TRBV7-2 and TRBJ1-2; 10 bases match TRBD1. Per germline, CDR1 SGHTA and CDR2 FQGNSA. V was pared by 6 bases and J by 6 bases, with 7 bases of the junction left unmatched. The CDR3 runs 14 residues. As DNA, the CDR3 is TGTGCCAGCAGATCCGACAGGGGGCGAGATGGCTACACCTTC. Its translation: CASRSDRGRDGYTF.

This chain links TRBV15 with TRBJ2-1; 7 bases align to TRBD2. From germline, CDR1 is LNHNV and CDR2 YYDKDF (reference sequence). There are 17 residues in the CDR3. The J segment lost 7 bases and the V segment lost 2 bases, leaving 14 bases of the junction unmatched. The CDR3 protein is CATSRPSSGTLGNEQFF. In nucleotides, the CDR3 is TGTGCCACCAGCAGACCGTCAAGCGGGACCCTCGGGAATGAGCAGTTCTTC.

The genes are TRBV18 and TRBJ2-5; D tentatively fits TRBD1 or TRBD2 (6 bases each). The germline V gene encodes CDR1 KGHSH and CDR2 LQKENI. Between the trimmed V and J ends, which lost 2 bases and 5 bases, there was a span of 15 bases. This CDR3 region has 15 residues. Written as DNA, the CDR3 is TGTGCCAGCTCACCATTGCCTACCGGGGGCGAGACCCAGTACTTC. It specifies CASSPLPTGGETQYF.

The V and J genes are TRBV27 and TRBJ2-1; 13 bases match TRBD2. Germline assignment: CDR1 MNHEY and CDR2 SMNVEV (reference sequence). V lost 6 bases and J lost 5; bases outside the gene matches: 4. The length of the CDR3 is 15 residues. The CDR3 DNA sequence: TGTGCCAGCAGAGGACTAGCGGGAGCTGACAATGAGCAGTTCTTC. Its translation: CASRGLAGADNEQFF.

The table lists this clone with a count of one. This rearrangement joins TRBV2 to TRBJ2-7; D may be TRBD1 or TRBD2 (5 bases each). Per germline, CDR1 SNHLY and CDR2 FYNNEI. The CDR3 is 15 residues long. With 4 bases removed from V and 0 bases from J, the gap between germline ends came to 13 bases. The CDR3 is CASSVEGQISYEQYF. CDR3 DNA sequence: TGTGCCAGCAGTGTCGAGGGGCAAATCTCCTACGAGCAGTACTTC. Complete variable domain (other parts from reference TRBV2 and TRBJ2-7): EPEVTQTPSHQVTQMGQEVILRCVPISNHLYFYWYRQILGQKVEFLVSFYNNEISEKSEIFDDQFSVERPDGSNFTLKIRSTKLEDSAMYFCASSVEGQISYEQYFGPGTRLTVT.

V usage is TRBV5-1 and J usage is TRBJ1-2; D may be TRBD1 (5 bases). The CDR3 loop spans 15 amino acids. In germline, CDR1 is SGHRS, CDR2 YFSETQ. The V end lost 2 bases, the J end lost 3 bases, and 14 bases lay between the germline ends. DNA of the CDR3: TGCGCCAGCAGCTTCTTTGAGGCGGGGGACTATGGCTACACCTTC. Protein product: CASSFFEAGDYGYTF.

The CDR3 DNA follows: TGTGCCAGCAGCCCGAGCTTTGGAGAGACCCAGTACTTC. Its translation is CASSPSFGETQYF. The rearrangement links TRBV7-2 to TRBJ2-5; no firm D call. CDR3 length: 13 residues. Per the germline V gene, CDR1 is SGHTA and CDR2 is FQGNSA. The V end lost 5 bases, the J end lost 4 bases, and 11 bases lay between the germline ends.

Here the CDR3 reads CSAGQGRQGDGYTF. DNA of the CDR3: TGCAGCGCCGGACAGGGGAGGCAAGGAGATGGCTACACCTTC. The chain is built from TRBV29-1 and TRBJ1-2, with 9 bases matching TRBD1. Germline V gene sequence: CDR1 SQVTM, CDR2 ANQGSEA. V was pared by 7 bases and J by 6 bases, with 12 bases of the junction left unmatched. The CDR3 is 14 residues long.

In its sample, this clone was seen once. The chain combines TRBV29-1 with TRBJ2-3, with TRBD1 matching 7 bases. Germline assignment: CDR1 SQVTM and CDR2 ANQGSEA. This CDR3 region has 12 residues. V gave up 7 bases and J gave up 5 bases; unmatched junction bases: 6. DNA for the CDR3: TGCAGCGCCCGACAGGGATTAGATACGCAGTATTTT. This sequence encodes CSARQGLDTQYF.

V gene TRBV5-5 combines with J gene TRBJ2-7; TRBD1 matches at 9 bases. Germline lookup yields CDR1 SGHKS and CDR2 YYEKEE (reference sequence). The CDR3 is 15 residues long. With 4 bases clipped from V and 2 bases from J, the junction kept 7 bases outside the gene matches. In nucleotides, the CDR3 is TGTGCCAGCAGCGTGACCGGGACAGGGACCTACGAGCAGTACTTC. Amino acid sequence: CASSVTGTGTYEQYF.

The chain has TRBV19 and TRBJ1-5, with D perhaps matching TRBD1 (5 bases). Trimming left V 2 bases short and J 4 bases short, with 15 bases between. The germline CDR1 and CDR2 sequences are LNHDA and SQIVND (reference sequence). The CDR3 length is 16 residues. The CDR3 coding sequence is TGTGCCAGTAGTATACGTGGGGGTTGGGGGAATCAGCCCCAGCATTTT. Translation gives CASSIRGGWGNQPQHF. Full variable domain (remainder filled in from reference TRBV19 and TRBJ1-5): DGGITQSPKYLFRKEGQNVTLSCEQNLNHDAMYWYRQDPGQGLRLIYYSQIVNDFQKGDIAEGYSVSREKKESFPLTVTSAQKNPTAFYLCASSIRGGWGNQPQHFGDGTRLSIL.

This chain connects TRBV28 to TRBJ2-7; no firm D call. Germline assignment: CDR1 MDHEN and CDR2 SYDVKM. Between the trimmed V and J ends, which lost 3 bases and 2 bases, there was a span of 8 bases. This CDR3 comprises 13 residues. The CDR3 is CASSFRSPYEQYF. In DNA form, the CDR3 reads TGTGCCAGCAGTTTCCGGTCCCCCTACGAGCAGTACTTC.